The clone carrying this TCR beta chain was detected once. Participants had their cohort set by participant-reported clinical history. In the original analysis: Reference gene primer amplification gave nucleated cell count estimates. TCRdb keeps only in-frame clones here, not all; method: immunoSEQ multiplex PCR. That table supplies the V and J calls and clone size; D and trimming were determined from the DNA. This sample has over 350,000 clones; around 90% occur once, and the top ten carry just under 2%. The data are from a study of blood T cell repertoires in COVID-19. Study background: T cells, B-cell-depleted T cells, or PBMCs supplied cDNA or gDNA.

Per the germline V gene, CDR1 is SGHVS and CDR2 is FNYEAQ. The CDR3 runs to 16 residues. J gave up 6 bases and V 4 bases, and 9 bases lay outside the gene matches. The source is a woman aged 18-29 years with acute COVID-19. The rearrangement uses TRBV7-6 and TRBJ2-1, with 10 nucleotides matching TRBD1. Material for sequencing was PBMCs or T cells enriched from blood (not recorded which). The CDR3 DNA reads TGTGCCAGCAGCTCGCCAGACAGGGGGCGCTTCAATGAGCAGTTCTTC. This encodes CASSSPDRGRFNEQFF.